The 20 T cell receptor beta chains presented below share a single source sample, sequenced in a study of T and B cells in COVID-19 patients. BIOMED2 TRB-A/B primer pools were used in multiplex TRB PCR. TCRdb re-called the multiplex PCR reads with MiXCR, one entry per CDR3 protein. The data show 600 to 800 distinct CDR3 sequences, approximately 30% seen once. From blood, roughly 220-550 ng of genomic DNA served as TRB template. Sequencing used blood. Receptors were obtained from a human donor with active COVID-19. The donor label of this sample is uncertain.

V and J are TRBV27 and TRBJ2-1; 11 bases line up with TRBD2. The V gene end was trimmed by 5 bases and the J gene end by 9 bases; junction bases not matched to a gene: 9. The CDR3 spans 15 residues. Germline-derived CDR1 and CDR2 are MNHEY and SMNVEV (reference sequence). The CDR3 region has the DNA TGTGCCAGCAGTGCATATAGCGGGGGGGCGGGTGAGCAGTTCTTC. Its translation is CASSAYSGGAGEQFF.

J is TRBJ2-3 and V is TRBV27, with 10 bases matching TRBD1. Germline values: CDR1 MNHEY, CDR2 SMNVEV (reference sequence). CDR3 length equals 16 residues. V shed 5 bases and J 6 bases; nucleotides not matched to a gene: 11. CDR3 in amino acids: CASSPIRQGAKDTQYF. CDR3 sequence (DNA): TGTGCCAGCAGTCCCATACGACAGGGGGCGAAGGATACGCAGTATTTT.

By sample share, this clonotype is large (0.1 to 1%). The chain has TRBV5-6 and TRBJ2-3; 7 bases are a match to TRBD2. Germline CDR1 SGHDT, CDR2 YYEEEE. Losses at the gene ends were 4 bases for V and 3 bases for J; bases not matched to a gene: 5. The CDR3 loop spans 14 amino acids. CDR3 loop: CASSDSGRTDTQYF. The CDR3 DNA reads as TGTGCCAGCAGCGATAGCGGGCGGACAGATACGCAGTATTTT.

In this sample, this clonotype is large. CDR3 bases: TGTGCCTGGAGCTCTAGAGGCGAGCAGTACTTC. Translating gives CAWSSRGEQYF. The chain has TRBV30 and TRBJ2-7; D is unresolved. V was shortened by 3 bases and J by 6 bases, with 9 bases between the two germline ends. Germline lookup yields CDR1 GTSNPN and CDR2 SVGIG (reference sequence). This CDR3 spans 11 amino acids.

The chain recombines TRBV5-6 with TRBJ1-5; D not resolved. CDR3 length: 13 amino acids. V gave up 0 bases and J gave up 2 bases, with 3 bases separating them. Germline CDR1 reads SGHDT; CDR2 reads YYEEEE. The CDR3 DNA reads as TGTGCCAGCAGCTTGGACCGCAATCAGCCCCAGCATTTT. It codes for CASSLDRNQPQHF.

The chain recombines TRBV6-5 with TRBJ2-2; 11 positions match TRBD1. Germline V gene lookup returns CDR1 MNHEY and CDR2 SVGAGI. V trimming: 6 bases; J trimming: 5 bases; junction bases outside the gene matches: 8. The CDR3 contains 16 residues. DNA of the CDR3: TGTGCCAGCAGCCGAGCCGGGACAGGGGGGACCGGGGAGCTGTTTTTT. Translating gives CASSRAGTGGTGELFF.

This clonotype is deemed medium-sized. The chain combines TRBV7-2 with TRBJ2-5; D might be TRBD1 or TRBD2, each matching 6 bases. Germline V gene lookup returns CDR1 SGHTA and CDR2 FQGNSA. The V end lost 5 bases, the J end lost 4 bases, and 17 bases lay between the germline ends. This CDR3 has 15 amino acids. The CDR3 DNA sequence: TGTGCCAGCAGCGGGTCGAAGGGGGGCCCAGAGACCCAGTACTTC. This translates into CASSGSKGGPETQYF. The entire variable domain, with the rest obtained from reference TRBV7-2 and TRBJ2-5, is as follows: GAGVSQSPSNKVTEKGKDVELRCDPISGHTALYWYRQSLGQGLEFLIYFQGNSAPDKSGLPSDRFSAERTGGSVSTLTIQRTQQEDSAVYLCASSGSKGGPETQYFGPGTRLLVL.

This rearrangement joins TRBV6-5 to TRBJ2-1, with D possibly being TRBD1 (6 bases). The CDR3 sequence is 15 residues long. With 5 bases removed from V and 1 base from J, the gap between germline ends came to 12 bases. Germline V gene lookup returns CDR1 MNHEY and CDR2 SVGAGI. CDR3 coding DNA: TGTGCCAGCAGTGCCGGGACAAATTCCTACAATGAGCAGTTCTTC. Translation: CASSAGTNSYNEQFF.

Relative to its sample, this clonotype is large. The CDR3 coding sequence is TGTGCCAGTAGTATAGGGACTAGACAGTTGAACACCGGGGAGCTGTTTTTT. Its translation: CASSIGTRQLNTGELFF. The chain has TRBV19 and TRBJ2-2; 7 bases align to TRBD2. V gave up 1 base and J gave up 1 base; unmatched junction bases: 6. This CDR3 contains 17 residues. Germline V lookup: CDR1 LNHDA, CDR2 SQIVND (reference sequence).

This clonotype is deemed medium-sized. The chain recombines TRBV19 with TRBJ1-5; D remains unclear. CDR1 and CDR2 from the germline V gene are LNHDA and SQIVND (reference sequence). The CDR3 is made up of 15 amino acids. The ends were cut back, 1 base at V and 1 base at J, with 8 bases in the middle. The CDR3 DNA sequence: TGTGCCAGTAGTATAGGGTCCGGGAGCAATCAGCCCCAGCATTTT. The encoded protein is CASSIGSGSNQPQHF.

The chain couples TRBV12-3 or TRBV12-4 to TRBJ2-3; D is undetermined. The CDR3 consists of 14 residues. With 3 bases removed from V and 0 bases from J, the gap between germline ends came to 7 bases. DNA for the CDR3: TGTGCCAGCAGTTTTTCGACTAGCACAGATACGCAGTATTTT. This translates into CASSFSTSTDTQYF.

This clonotype is termed large. This chain joins TRBV19 and TRBJ1-5, with 9 bases aligning to TRBD1. V was pared by 3 bases and J by 1 base, with 1 base of the junction left unmatched. The CDR3 length is 15 residues. From germline, CDR1 is LNHDA and CDR2 SQIVND (reference sequence). CDR3 sequence (DNA): TGTGCCAGTAGTATGGGACAGGGAAGCAATCAGCCCCAGCATTTT. Translated, it gives CASSMGQGSNQPQHF.

CDR3 DNA sequence: TGCAGTGCTAGAGCGAACAGGGAAAGCAATCAGCCCCAGCATTTT. Its protein is CSARANRESNQPQHF. The chain joins TRBV20-1 to TRBJ1-5, with a tentative D call TRBD1 (6 bases). V was pared by 1 base and J by 1 base, with 11 bases between. Germline-derived CDR1 and CDR2 are DFQATT and SNEGSKA (reference sequence). The CDR3 covers 15 residues.

The chain employs TRBV12-3 or TRBV12-4 and TRBJ2-1; TRBD2 agrees at 8 bases. V dropped 3 bases and J dropped 5; count of bases not matched to a gene: 3. This CDR3 comprises 14 residues. CDR3 in amino acids: CASSFLAGDNEQFF. CDR3 DNA: TGTGCCAGCAGTTTCCTAGCGGGCGACAATGAGCAGTTCTTC.

This clonotype came up a few times. The J gene is TRBJ1-6, the V gene TRBV20-1, with D tentatively TRBD1 (5 bases). With 1 base removed from V and 6 bases from J, the gap between germline ends came to 16 bases. The CDR3 is made up of 16 amino acids. Germline V lookup: CDR1 DFQATT, CDR2 SNEGSKA (reference sequence). The chain's CDR3 is CSARGRTSTSNSPLHF. The DNA of the CDR3 is TGCAGTGCTAGAGGGCGGACAAGCACTTCTAATTCACCCCTCCACTTT.

This clonotype ranks as medium-sized. V is TRBV12-3 or TRBV12-4 and J is TRBJ2-2; D may match TRBD1 or TRBD2 (5 bases each). The V gene lost 5 bases and the J gene lost 1 base, with 14 bases spanning the gap. The CDR3 covers 16 residues. The CDR3 bases are TGTGCCAGCAGTCAGCAGGGACCCCTGAACACCGGGGAGCTGTTTTTT. This gives the protein CASSQQGPLNTGELFF.

The CDR3 sequence is CASSDSPDRGNTGELFF. Written as DNA, the CDR3 is TGTGCCAGCAGTGATAGCCCGGACAGGGGGAACACCGGGGAGCTGTTTTTT. This sequence joins TRBV2 and TRBJ2-2; TRBD1 agrees at 9 bases. The CDR3 extends over 17 amino acids. CDR1 SNHLY and CDR2 FYNNEI come from the germline V gene. J was trimmed by 1 base and V by 3 bases; bases with no gene match: 6.

This clonotype is medium-sized in the sample. This chain connects TRBV28 to TRBJ2-5, with 11 nucleotides matching TRBD2. V shed 0 bases, J shed 0 bases, and the junction held 0 bases outside the gene matches. CDR3 length: 16 residues. CDR1 is MDHEN, CDR2 SYDVKM, per germline. The CDR3 coding sequence is TGTGCCAGCAGTTTATGGACTAGCGGGGACCAAGAGACCCAGTACTTC. It yields the protein CASSLWTSGDQETQYF.

This clonotype was observed a few times. The chain couples TRBV19 to TRBJ2-7, with 7 positions matching TRBD1. Trimming removed 2 bases from V and 2 bases from J; junction bases left unmatched: 6. Germline V CDR1 and CDR2: LNHDA, SQIVND (reference sequence). CDR3 length: 15 amino acids. CDR3 nucleotides: TGTGCCAGTAGTATATCACCCGGGACAGCCTACGAGCAGTACTTC. Its protein product is CASSISPGTAYEQYF.

By share, this clonotype counts as medium-sized. V and J are TRBV28 and TRBJ2-1; 7 bases align to TRBD1. This CDR3 region has 12 residues. V gave up 5 bases and J gave up 11 bases; unmatched junction bases: 6. In germline, CDR1 is MDHEN, CDR2 SYDVKM. In DNA, the CDR3 is TGTGCCAGCAGTCCCGGGACAGTGCAGCAGTTCTTC. Translated, it gives CASSPGTVQQFF. Together with reference TRBV28 and TRBJ2-1, the CDR3 gives the full variable domain: DVKVTQSSRYLVKRTGEKVFLECVQDMDHENMFWYRQDPGLGLRLIYFSYDVKMKEKGDIPEGYSVSREKKERFSLILESASTNQTSMYLCASSPGTVQQFFGPGTRLTVL.